One and the same sample provided the 5 T cell receptor beta chains below, sequenced in a study of persistence of HIV-infected CD4 T cells. No antigens are known for them. The stimulus was lysate of CMV-infected fibroblasts, approximately 9.6 ug/mL. Memory cells lacking CD40L and CD69 with high CD45RO were sorted. This was the immunoSEQ version 4 assay in survey mode. The assay was immunoSEQ multiplex PCR, and TCRdb's table has in-frame clones only and misses some. The data hold 50,000 or so clones, with around 75% observed a single time. Here the sequenced sample was CD4+ T cells sorted from PBMCs after approximately 20-hour stimulation, taken from a patient who received antiretroviral therapy. The receptors originated from an adult man with HIV who was CMV-seropositive.

The CDR3 spells CASSIGQGYTKTQYF. CDR3 in DNA: TGTGCCAGCAGTATCGGACAGGGGTATACAAAGACCCAGTACTTC. This chain uses TRBV6-5 with TRBJ2-5; 9 bases match TRBD1. Per germline, CDR1 MNHEY and CDR2 SVGAGI. After removal of 5 bases from V and 6 bases from J, the junction contained 10 bases not matched to a gene. The length of the CDR3 is 15 residues.

CDR3 amino acids: CSVGKKETQYF. The CDR3 region has the DNA TGCAGTGTCGGGAAGAAAGAGACCCAGTACTTC. The chain uses TRBV20-1 and TRBJ2-5; possibly TRBD2 for D (5 bases). Germline lookup yields CDR1 DFQATT and CDR2 SNEGSKA (reference sequence). V gave up 7 bases and J gave up 3 bases, with 9 bases separating them. There are 11 residues in the CDR3.

The V and J genes are TRBV7-3 and TRBJ2-3, with TRBD1 as a possible D gene (6 bases). CDR1 and CDR2 from the germline V gene are SGHTA and FQGTGA. Trimming removed 5 bases from V and 0 bases from J, with 15 bases in between. The CDR3 loop spans 16 amino acids. The CDR3 loop reads CASSPTGATSTDTQYF. The CDR3 DNA is TGTGCCAGCAGCCCGACAGGTGCGACTAGCACAGATACGCAGTATTTT. Full variable domain (remainder filled in from reference TRBV7-3 and TRBJ2-3): GAGVSQTPSNKVTEKGKYVELRCDPISGHTALYWYRQSLGQGPEFLIYFQGTGAADDSGLPNDRFFAVRPEGSVSTLKIQRTERGDSAVYLCASSPTGATSTDTQYFGPGTRLTVL.

The chain links TRBV6-2 or TRBV6-3 to TRBJ1-1; D is uncertain. The V gene's germline CDR1 is MNHEY and CDR2 SVGEGT. The CDR3 is made up of 13 amino acids. Between the trimmed V and J ends, which lost 3 bases and 1 base, there was a span of 6 bases. CDR3 amino acids: CASSYTANTEAFF. CDR3 nucleotides: TGTGCCAGCAGTTATACGGCGAACACTGAAGCTTTCTTT.

V usage is TRBV6-6 and J usage is TRBJ2-3; D call uncertain. The CDR3 has 19 amino acids. Trimming shortened V by 5 bases and J by 4 bases, and 28 bases separated the two germline ends. Germline loops: CDR1 MNHNY, CDR2 SVGAGI (reference sequence). The CDR3 here is CASSPLPRVIAFFSDTQYF. The CDR3 coding sequence is TGTGCCAGCAGTCCCCTACCGCGAGTGATAGCTTTTTTCTCAGATACGCAGTATTTT.